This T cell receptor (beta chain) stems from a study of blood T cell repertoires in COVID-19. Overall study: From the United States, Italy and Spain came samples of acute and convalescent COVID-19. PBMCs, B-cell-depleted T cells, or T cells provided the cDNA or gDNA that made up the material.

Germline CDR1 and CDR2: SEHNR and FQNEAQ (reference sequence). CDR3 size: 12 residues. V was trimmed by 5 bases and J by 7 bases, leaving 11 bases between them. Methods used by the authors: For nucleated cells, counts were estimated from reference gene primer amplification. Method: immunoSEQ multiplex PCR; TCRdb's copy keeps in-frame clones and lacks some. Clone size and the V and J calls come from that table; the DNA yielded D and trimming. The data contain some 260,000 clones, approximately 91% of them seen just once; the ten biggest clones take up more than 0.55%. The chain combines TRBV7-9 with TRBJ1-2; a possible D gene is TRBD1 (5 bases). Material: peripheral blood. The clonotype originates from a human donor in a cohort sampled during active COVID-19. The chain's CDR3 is CASSVPQGGYTF. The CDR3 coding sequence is TGTGCCAGCAGCGTACCCCAGGGTGGCTACACCTTC.